Listed here is a single T cell receptor (beta chain). Its antigen remains unidentified. This sample is drawn from a study of T cell responses to AZD1222 COVID-19 vaccine. Study-wide results and limits: The number of AZD1222 recipients seropositive at baseline was only five or six. White British donors predominated, females outnumbered males, and clonal diversity was possibly underestimated. Dominant at 160-218 and 743-854, vaccine-associated CD4 TCRs also spanned spike.

Assay: immunoSEQ multiplex PCR; the TCRdb copy retains only in-frame clones and omits some. The top ten clones hold 1.3% of a sample with 25,000 to 30,000 clones, roughly 90% of them seen once. This CDR3 is built from 13 residues. Looked up from germline, CDR1 is LNHDA and CDR2 is SQIVND (reference sequence). V gave up 3 bases and J gave up 7 bases, with 10 bases separating them. The source was peripheral blood, collected on day 0 of AZD1222 vaccination. The gene calls are TRBV19 and TRBJ1-5; D remains ambiguous. The clonotype was recovered from an adult in good health. The CDR3 is CASSIDHQQPQHF. Here the CDR3 DNA reads TGTGCCAGTAGTATTGACCATCAACAGCCCCAGCATTTT.